This TCR beta chain was recovered during a study of T cell responses to AZD1222 COVID-19 vaccine. On this clone: The antigen remains unidentified.

Produced via immunoSEQ multiplex PCR; TCRdb's table is partial and in-frame only. The sample records tens of thousands of clones, approximately 91% being singletons. Findings of the study overall: All repertoire sampling was performed exclusively after the peak T cell response. Dominant CD4 TCR responses targeted spike regions 160-218 and 743-854. After two AZD1222 doses, spike-specific TCR breadth and depth rose versus day 0. Within unmutated variant regions lay the reported targets of nearly half of spike-specific TCRs.

Trimming left V 0 bases short and J 8 bases short, with 15 bases between. Germline V gene sequence: CDR1 SGDLS, CDR2 YYNGEE. The CDR3 extends over 15 amino acids. The chain recombines TRBV9 with TRBJ2-1, with D perhaps TRBD1 (8 bases). This receptor was obtained from an adult in good health. The specimen comprised peripheral blood, sampled on day 0 of AZD1222 vaccination. CDR3 DNA sequence: TGTGCCAGCAGCGTAGCACGGACAGGGAGGGATGAGCAGTTCTTC. It codes for CASSVARTGRDEQFF.